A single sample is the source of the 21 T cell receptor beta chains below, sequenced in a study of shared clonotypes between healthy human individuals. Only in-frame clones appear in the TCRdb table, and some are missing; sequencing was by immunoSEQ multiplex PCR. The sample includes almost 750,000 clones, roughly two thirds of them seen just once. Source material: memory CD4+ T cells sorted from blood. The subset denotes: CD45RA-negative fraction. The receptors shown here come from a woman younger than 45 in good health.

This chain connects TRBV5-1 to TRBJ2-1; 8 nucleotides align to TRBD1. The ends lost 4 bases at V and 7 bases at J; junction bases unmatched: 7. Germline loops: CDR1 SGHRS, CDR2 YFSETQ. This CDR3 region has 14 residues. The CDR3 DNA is TGCGCCAGCAGCACCGGACAGGGATTAAATGAGCAGTTCTTC. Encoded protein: CASSTGQGLNEQFF.

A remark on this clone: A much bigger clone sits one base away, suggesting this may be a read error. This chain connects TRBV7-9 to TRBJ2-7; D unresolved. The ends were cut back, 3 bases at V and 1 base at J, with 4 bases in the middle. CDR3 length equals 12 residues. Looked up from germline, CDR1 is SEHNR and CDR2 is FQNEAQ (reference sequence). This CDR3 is CASSFGSYEQYF. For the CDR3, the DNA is TGTGCCAGCAGCTTTGGGTCCTACGAGCAGTACTTC.

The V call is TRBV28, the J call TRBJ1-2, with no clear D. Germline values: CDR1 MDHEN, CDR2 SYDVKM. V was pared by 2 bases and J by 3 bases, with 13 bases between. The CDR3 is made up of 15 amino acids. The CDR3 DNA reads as TGTGCCAGCAGTTTAACCCTCGCAGGCGACTATGGCTACACCTTC. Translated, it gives CASSLTLAGDYGYTF.

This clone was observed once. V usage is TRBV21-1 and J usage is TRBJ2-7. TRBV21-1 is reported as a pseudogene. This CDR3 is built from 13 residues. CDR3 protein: CASSKDGSYEQYF. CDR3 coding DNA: TGTGCCAGCAGCAAGGACGGCTCCTACGAGCAGTACTTC.

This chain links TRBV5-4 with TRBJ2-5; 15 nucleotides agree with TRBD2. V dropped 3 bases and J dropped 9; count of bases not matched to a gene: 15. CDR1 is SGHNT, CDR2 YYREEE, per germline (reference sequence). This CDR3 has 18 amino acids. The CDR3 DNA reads TGTGCCAGCAGCTGGGGTGGGACTAGCGGGAGGCCGACGCAGGCCCAGTACTTC. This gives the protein CASSWGGTSGRPTQAQYF.

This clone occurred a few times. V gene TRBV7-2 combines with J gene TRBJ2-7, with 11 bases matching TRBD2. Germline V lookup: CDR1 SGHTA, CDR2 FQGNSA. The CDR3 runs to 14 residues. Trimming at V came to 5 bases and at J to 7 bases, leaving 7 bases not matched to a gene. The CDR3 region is CASSRTSGLVEQYF. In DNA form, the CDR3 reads TGTGCCAGCAGCCGGACTAGCGGGTTGGTTGAGCAGTACTTC.

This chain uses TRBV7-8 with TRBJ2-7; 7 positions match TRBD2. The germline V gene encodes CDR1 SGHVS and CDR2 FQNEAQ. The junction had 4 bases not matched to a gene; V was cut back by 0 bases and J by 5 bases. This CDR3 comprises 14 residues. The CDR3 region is CASSLASGGNEQYF. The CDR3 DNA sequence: TGTGCCAGCAGCTTAGCGTCGGGAGGAAACGAGCAGTACTTC.

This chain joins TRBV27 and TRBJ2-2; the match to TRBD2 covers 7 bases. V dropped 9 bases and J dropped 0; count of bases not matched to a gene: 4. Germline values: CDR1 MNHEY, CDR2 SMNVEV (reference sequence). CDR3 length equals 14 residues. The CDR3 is CASRDYSNTGELFF. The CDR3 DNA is TGTGCCAGTCGGGACTACTCGAACACCGGGGAGCTGTTTTTT.

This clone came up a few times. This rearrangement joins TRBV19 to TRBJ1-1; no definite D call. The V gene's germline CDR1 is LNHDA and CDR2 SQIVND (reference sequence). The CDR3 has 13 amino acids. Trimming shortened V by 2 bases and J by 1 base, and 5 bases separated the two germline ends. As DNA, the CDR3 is TGTGCCAGTAGTATACCGGGGAACACTGAAGCTTTCTTT. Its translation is CASSIPGNTEAFF.

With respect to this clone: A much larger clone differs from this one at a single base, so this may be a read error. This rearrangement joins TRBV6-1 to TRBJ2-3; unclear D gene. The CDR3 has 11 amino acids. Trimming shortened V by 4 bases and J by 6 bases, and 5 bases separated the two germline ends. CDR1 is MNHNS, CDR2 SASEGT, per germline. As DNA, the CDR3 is TGTGCCAGCAGTGGCTGGGATACGCAGTATTTT. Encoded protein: CASSGWDTQYF.

CDR3 amino acids: CASSLGTGWDPYEQYF. In DNA form, the CDR3 reads TGTGCCAGCAGCTTGGGAACAGGATGGGACCCATACGAGCAGTACTTC. The chain combines TRBV5-5 with TRBJ2-7; perhaps D is TRBD1 or TRBD2 (5 bases each). Per the germline V gene, CDR1 is SGHKS and CDR2 is YYEKEE (reference sequence). Between the trimmed V and J ends, which lost 0 bases and 4 bases, there was a span of 17 bases. The length of the CDR3 is 16 residues.

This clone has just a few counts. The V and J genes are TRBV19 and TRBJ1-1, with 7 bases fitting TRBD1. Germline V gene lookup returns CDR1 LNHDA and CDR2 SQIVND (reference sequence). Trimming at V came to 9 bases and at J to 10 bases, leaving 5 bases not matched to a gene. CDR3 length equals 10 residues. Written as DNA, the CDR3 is TGTGCCAGCGGACAGGTTAGAGCTTTCTTT. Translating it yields CASGQVRAFF.

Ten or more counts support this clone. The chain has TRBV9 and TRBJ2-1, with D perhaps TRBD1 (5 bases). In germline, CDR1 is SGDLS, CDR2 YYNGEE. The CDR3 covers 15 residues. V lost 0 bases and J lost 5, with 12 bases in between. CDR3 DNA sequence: TGTGCCAGCAGCGTAGGTCAGGGCGTCAACAATGAGCAGTTCTTC. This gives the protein CASSVGQGVNNEQFF. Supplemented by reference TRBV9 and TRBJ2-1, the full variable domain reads DSGVTQTPKHLITATGQRVTLRCSPRSGDLSVYWYQQSLDQGLQFLIQYYNGEERAKGNILERFSAQQFPDLHSELNLSSLELGDSALYFCASSVGQGVNNEQFFGPGTRLTVL.

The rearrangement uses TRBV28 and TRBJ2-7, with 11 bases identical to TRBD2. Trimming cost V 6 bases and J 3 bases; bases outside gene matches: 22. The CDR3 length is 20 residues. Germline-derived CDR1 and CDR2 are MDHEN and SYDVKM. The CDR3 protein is CASSGVNYPGLAEINYEQYF. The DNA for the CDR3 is TGTGCCAGCAGCGGAGTCAACTACCCGGGACTAGCGGAGATAAACTACGAGCAGTACTTC.

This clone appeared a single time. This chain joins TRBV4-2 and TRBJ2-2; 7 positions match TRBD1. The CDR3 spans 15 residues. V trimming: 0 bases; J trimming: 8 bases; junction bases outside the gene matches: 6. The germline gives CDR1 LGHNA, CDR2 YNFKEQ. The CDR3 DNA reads TGTGCCAGCAGCCAAGATAGGGGGCACCGGGGGGAGCTGTTTTTT. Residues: CASSQDRGHRGELFF.

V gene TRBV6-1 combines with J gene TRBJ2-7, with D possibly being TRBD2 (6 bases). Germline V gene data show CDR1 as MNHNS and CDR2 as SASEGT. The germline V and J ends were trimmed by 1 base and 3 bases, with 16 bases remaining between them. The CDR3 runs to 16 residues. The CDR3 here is CASSEVSGLIIYEQYF. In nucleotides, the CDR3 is TGTGCCAGCAGTGAAGTTAGCGGACTGATTATCTACGAGCAGTACTTC.

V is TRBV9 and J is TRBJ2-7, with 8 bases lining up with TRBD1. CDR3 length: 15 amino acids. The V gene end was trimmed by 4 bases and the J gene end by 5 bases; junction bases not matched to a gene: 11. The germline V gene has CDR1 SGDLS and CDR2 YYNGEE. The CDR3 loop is CASSLRTGPKDEQYF. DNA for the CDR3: TGTGCCAGCAGCCTTCGGACAGGGCCCAAGGACGAGCAGTACTTC.

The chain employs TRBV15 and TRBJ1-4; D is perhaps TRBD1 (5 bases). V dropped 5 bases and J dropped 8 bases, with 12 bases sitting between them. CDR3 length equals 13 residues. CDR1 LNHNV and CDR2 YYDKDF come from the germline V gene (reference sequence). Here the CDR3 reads CATSGGFGEKLFF. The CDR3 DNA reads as TGTGCCACCAGCGGGGGATTTGGGGAAAAACTGTTTTTT. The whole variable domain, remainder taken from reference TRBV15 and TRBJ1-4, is DAMVIQNPRYQVTQFGKPVTLSCSQTLNHNVMYWYQQKSSQAPKLLFHYYDKDFNNEADTPDNFQSRRPNTSFCFLDIRSPGLGDTAMYLCATSGGFGEKLFFGSGTQLSVL.

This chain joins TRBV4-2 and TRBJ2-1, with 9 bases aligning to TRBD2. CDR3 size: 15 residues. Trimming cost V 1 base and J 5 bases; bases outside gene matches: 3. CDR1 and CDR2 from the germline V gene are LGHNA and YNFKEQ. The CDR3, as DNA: TGTGCCAGCAGCCAAGGAAGCGGGAGGAACAATGAGCAGTTCTTC. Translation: CASSQGSGRNNEQFF.

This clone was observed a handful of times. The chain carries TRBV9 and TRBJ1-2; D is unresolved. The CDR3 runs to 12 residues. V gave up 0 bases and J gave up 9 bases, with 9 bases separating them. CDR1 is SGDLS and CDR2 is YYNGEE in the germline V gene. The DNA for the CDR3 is TGTGCCAGCAGCGTAGTACCCAATAGCTACACCTTC. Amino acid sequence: CASSVVPNSYTF.

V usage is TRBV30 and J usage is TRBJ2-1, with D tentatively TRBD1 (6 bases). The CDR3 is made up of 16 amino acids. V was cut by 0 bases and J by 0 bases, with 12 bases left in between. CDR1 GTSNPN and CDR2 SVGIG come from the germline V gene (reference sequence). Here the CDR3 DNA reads TGTGCCTGGAGTGTGTCGGGGACAAGCTCCTACAATGAGCAGTTCTTC. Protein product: CAWSVSGTSSYNEQFF. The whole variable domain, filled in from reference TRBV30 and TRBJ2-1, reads SQTIHQWPATLVQPVGSPLSLECTVEGTSNPNLYWYRQAAGRGLQLLFYSVGIGQISSEVPQNLSASRPQDRQFILSSKKLLLSDSGFYLCAWSVSGTSSYNEQFFGPGTRLTVL.